This record concerns one T cell receptor beta chain sequence. Its target is not known. Sequencing in the ViraFEST assay came after antigen-specific CD4+ T cells had been expanded with viral peptide pools, which were used to stimulate PBMC. Following culture for around 10 days, CD4+ T cells were isolated. Participants received two doses of either the BNT162b2 or mRNA-1273 vaccine. Having tested negative for nucleocapsid antibodies, the vaccine recipients showed no prior SARS-CoV-2 infection. The CDR3 is 17 residues long. V dropped 8 bases and J dropped 3; count of bases not matched to a gene: 14. Germline V gene sequence: CDR1 MNHNS, CDR2 SASEGT. This sample stems from a study of vaccination effects on CD4 cells after COVID-19. Whole-study results and caveats: Among infection- and vaccine-induced clones, marked clonal contraction occurred late after vaccination.

TCRdb's copy holds only in-frame clones and misses some; the assay was immunoSEQ multiplex PCR. The repertoire holds fewer than 40,000 clones, with about 80% as singletons. Sequencing used CD4+ T cells from PBMCs cultured with HCoV-NL63 spike peptides, obtained after COVID-19 vaccination. This TCR derives from a human donor who received a COVID-19 vaccine. Some clones in this sample may be carry-over from other donors' samples. The chain links TRBV6-1 to TRBJ1-1; 11 bases line up with TRBD1. Written as DNA, the CDR3 is TGTGCCAGCGGTGGGCGAGGACAGGGGGCGAGGTACACTGAAGCTTTCTTT. This encodes CASGGRGQGARYTEAFF.